Listed here is a single T cell receptor beta chain. The sample belongs to a study of blood T cell repertoires in COVID-19. Per the germline V gene, CDR1 is LNHDA and CDR2 is SQIVND (reference sequence). The CDR3 is made up of 15 amino acids. After removal of 5 bases from V and 5 bases from J, the junction contained 8 bases not matched to a gene. Assay: immunoSEQ multiplex PCR; the TCRdb copy retains only in-frame clones and omits some. The table includes about 330,000 clones, approximately 89% detected once. Living in roughly 23 US areas, the participants were between about 18 and 90 years of age. The chain recombines TRBV19 with TRBJ2-2, with 7 bases aligning to TRBD1. The sample taken for sequencing was PBMCs or T cells enriched from blood (not recorded which). The receptor comes from a man aged 25 to 45 who had recovered from COVID-19. Here the CDR3 reads CASSSTGKGTGELFF. In DNA form, the CDR3 reads TGTGCCAGTAGTTCGACAGGGAAGGGAACCGGGGAGCTGTTTTTT.